This T cell receptor beta chain was identified during a study of shared T cell receptors in the human thymus. This CDR3 comprises 15 residues. CDR1 is SGHKS and CDR2 is YYEKEE in the germline V gene (reference sequence). V lost 1 base and J lost 7, with 14 bases in between. The assay was immunoSEQ multiplex PCR, and TCRdb's table has in-frame clones only and misses some. The sample contains about 400,000 clones, roughly 94% of which appear only once. This clonotype was sampled from a human donor. J is TRBJ1-4 and V is TRBV5-5; D is possibly TRBD1 (6 bases). Sequencing was performed on thymocytes. CDR3 nucleotides: TGTGCCAGCAGCTTGAGGGGGGCGAATGTTGAAAAACTGTTTTTT. It yields the protein CASSLRGANVEKLFF.